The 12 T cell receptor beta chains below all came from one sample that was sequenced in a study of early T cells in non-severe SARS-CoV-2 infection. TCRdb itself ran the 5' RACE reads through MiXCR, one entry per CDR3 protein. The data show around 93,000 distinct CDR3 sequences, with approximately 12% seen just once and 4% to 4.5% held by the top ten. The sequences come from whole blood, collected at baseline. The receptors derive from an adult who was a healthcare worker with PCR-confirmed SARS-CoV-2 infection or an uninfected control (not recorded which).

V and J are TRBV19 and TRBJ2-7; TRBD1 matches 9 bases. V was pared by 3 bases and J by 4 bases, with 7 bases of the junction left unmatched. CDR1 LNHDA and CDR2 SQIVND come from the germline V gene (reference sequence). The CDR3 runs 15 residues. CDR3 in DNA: TGTGCCAGTAGTATCGCGCCCGGGACAGGGTACGAGCAGTACTTC. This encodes CASSIAPGTGYEQYF. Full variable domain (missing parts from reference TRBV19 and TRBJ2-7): DGGITQSPKYLFRKEGQNVTLSCEQNLNHDAMYWYRQDPGQGLRLIYYSQIVNDFQKGDIAEGYSVSREKKESFPLTVTSAQKNPTAFYLCASSIAPGTGYEQYFGPGTRLTVT.

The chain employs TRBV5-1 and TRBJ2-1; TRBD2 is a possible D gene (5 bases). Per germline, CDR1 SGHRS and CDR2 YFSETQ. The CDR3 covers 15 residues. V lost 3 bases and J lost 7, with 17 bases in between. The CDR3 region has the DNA TGCGCCAGCAGCTCCATCGGGGAAGTGGGGAATGAGCAGTTCTTC. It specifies CASSSIGEVGNEQFF. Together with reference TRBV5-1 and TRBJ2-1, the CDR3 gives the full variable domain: KAGVTQTPRYLIKTRGQQVTLSCSPISGHRSVSWYQQTPGQGLQFLFEYFSETQRNKGNFPGRFSGRQFSNSRSEMNVSTLELGDSALYLCASSSIGEVGNEQFFGPGTRLTVL.

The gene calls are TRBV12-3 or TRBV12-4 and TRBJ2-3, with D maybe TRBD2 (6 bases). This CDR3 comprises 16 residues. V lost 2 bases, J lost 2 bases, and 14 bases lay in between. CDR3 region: CASSLTPAGPTDTQYF. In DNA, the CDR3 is TGTGCCAGCAGTTTAACCCCAGCGGGCCCCACAGATACGCAGTATTTT.

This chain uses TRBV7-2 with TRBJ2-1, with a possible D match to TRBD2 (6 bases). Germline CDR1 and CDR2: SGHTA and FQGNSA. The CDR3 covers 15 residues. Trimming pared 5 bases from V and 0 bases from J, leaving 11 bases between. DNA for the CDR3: TGTGCCAGCAGCCCCATCGGGAGCTCCTACAATGAGCAGTTCTTC. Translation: CASSPIGSSYNEQFF.

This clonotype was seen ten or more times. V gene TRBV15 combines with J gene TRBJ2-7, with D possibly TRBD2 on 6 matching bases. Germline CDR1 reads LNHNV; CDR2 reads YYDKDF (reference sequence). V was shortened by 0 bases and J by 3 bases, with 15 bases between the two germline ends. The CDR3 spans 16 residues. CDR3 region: CATSRESPAGSYEQYF. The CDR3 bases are TGTGCCACCAGCAGAGAGTCCCCAGCGGGCAGCTACGAGCAGTACTTC.

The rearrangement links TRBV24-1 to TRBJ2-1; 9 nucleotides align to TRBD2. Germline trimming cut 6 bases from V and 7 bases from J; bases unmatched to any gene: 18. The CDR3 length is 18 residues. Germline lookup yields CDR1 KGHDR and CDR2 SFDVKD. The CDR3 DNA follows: TGTGCCACCAGTACACTTCGGGCAGCGGGAGGTAGGATGAATGAGCAGTTCTTC. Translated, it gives CATSTLRAAGGRMNEQFF.

The CDR3 sequence: CASSSLTVLDTGELFF. The CDR3 nucleotides read TGTGCCAGCAGTTCCCTGACCGTCCTTGATACCGGGGAGCTGTTTTTT. The V call is TRBV27, the J call TRBJ2-2; D remains unclear. The CDR3 totals 16 residues. CDR1 is MNHEY and CDR2 is SMNVEV in the germline V gene (reference sequence). V was cut by 4 bases and J by 5 bases, with 17 bases left in between.

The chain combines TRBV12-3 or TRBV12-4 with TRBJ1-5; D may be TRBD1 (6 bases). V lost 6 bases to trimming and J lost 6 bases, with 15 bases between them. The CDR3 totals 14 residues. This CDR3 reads CASSSNRDAQPQHF. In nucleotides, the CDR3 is TGTGCCAGCAGCTCCAACAGGGATGCTCAGCCCCAGCATTTT.

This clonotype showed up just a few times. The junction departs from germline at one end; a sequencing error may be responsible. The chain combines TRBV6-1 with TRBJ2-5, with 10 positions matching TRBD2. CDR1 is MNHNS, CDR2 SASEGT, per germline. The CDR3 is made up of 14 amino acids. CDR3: CASSWTSGKETQHF. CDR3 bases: TGTGCCAGCTCCTGGACTAGCGGAAAAGAGACCCAGCACTTC.

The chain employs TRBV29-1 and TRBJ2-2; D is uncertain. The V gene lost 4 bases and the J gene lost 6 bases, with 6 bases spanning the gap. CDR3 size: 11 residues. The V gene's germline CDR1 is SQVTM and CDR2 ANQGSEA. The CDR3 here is CSVGSSGELFF. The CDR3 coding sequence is TGCAGCGTTGGTTCTTCCGGGGAGCTGTTTTTT.

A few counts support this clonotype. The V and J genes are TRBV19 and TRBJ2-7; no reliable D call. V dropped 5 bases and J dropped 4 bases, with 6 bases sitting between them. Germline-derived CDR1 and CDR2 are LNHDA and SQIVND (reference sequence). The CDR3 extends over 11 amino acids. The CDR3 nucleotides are TGTGCCAGTAGTGTCGATTACGAGCAGTACTTC. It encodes CASSVDYEQYF.

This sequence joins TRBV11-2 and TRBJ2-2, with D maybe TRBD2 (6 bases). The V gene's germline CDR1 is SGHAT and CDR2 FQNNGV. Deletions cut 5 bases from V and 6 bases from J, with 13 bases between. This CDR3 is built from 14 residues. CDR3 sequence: CASSPRTTSGELFF. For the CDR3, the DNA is TGTGCCAGCAGCCCTAGGACTACCTCCGGGGAGCTGTTTTTT.